This T cell receptor beta chain was observed in a study of blood T cell repertoires in COVID-19 (dated by TCRdb to the early 2020s). In terms of the full investigation: Samples from collaborators originated in the United States, Italy and Spain and spanned both the acute and convalescent phases of COVID-19. Deeply sampled blood TCRbeta repertoires from subjects exposed to, actively infected with, or recovered from COVID-19 were included in the dataset. Where available, HLA class I and class II types were taken from metadata supplied by the sample provider and were not determined by assay-based typing. The samples were drawn from the first 160 participants of the ongoing ImmuneRACE study and from 950 to 1,500 subjects provided by 6 global collaborators. The repertoires were released in a freely available public database meant as a resource for research on the immune response to SARS-CoV-2. A de-identified subject ID, COVID-19 status, age in years and sex were almost always included in the sample metadata. The material from the prospective study consisted of cDNA or gDNA derived from T cells, B-cell-depleted T cells, or PBMCs.

The immunoSEQ Assay, a bias-controlled multiplex PCR, was used to amplify TCRbeta CDR3 regions from genomic DNA. In the source study's methods: Within the assay, amplification of reference gene primers was used to estimate how many nucleated cells each sample contained. To quantify the absolute abundance of each unique TCRbeta CDR3 rearrangement, sequence reads were collapsed and filtered. Productive Simpson clonality was computed per sample as the square root of Simpson's diversity index over productive rearrangements. This immuneACCESS table, as held by TCRdb, lists in-frame sequences with V and J called but not all clones. Of the missing ones, under half trace to an unresolved V gene in checked studies; the others have no known cause. D and trimming come from the DNA, and the V and J calls and clone size come from that table. The sample data list a few hundred thousand clones, and nearly 90% of these were observed just once. The ten largest clonotypes hold approximately 4% of the sample.

A remark on this clone: The specificity of this receptor is unknown. Base-call qualities are not available, and no considerably larger clone is one nucleotide away.

The V end gives up 2 bases and the J end 10 bases, leaving 6 bases in the junction not matched to a gene. Including cysteine and phenylalanine, the CDR3 has 15 amino acids. Here the CDR3 DNA is all that survives: 45 bases in frame from base 1. From a lookup of the germline V gene, CDR1 and CDR2 are SGHRS and YFSETQ. Participants in the prospective study were enrolled through a virtual design, were aged about 18 to 89 years, and lived in approximately 25 United States geographic areas. Cohort assignment in the prospective study relied on participant-reported clinical history from a screening survey and a study questionnaire. Each participant in the prospective study had whole blood, serum and a nasopharyngeal or oropharyngeal swab collected by mobile phlebotomists. Participants in the prospective study had the option to provide additional blood draws and questionnaires over an approximately 2-month period. Before DNA extraction, blood samples from the prospective study were shipped at room temperature or frozen.

Broad study findings and their caveats: Clinical and demographic metadata were provided uncurated, with the amount varying by source and participant.

The TCR sequence derives from a woman between 18 and 29 years old with acute COVID-19. The chain is encoded by TRBV5-1 joined to TRBJ1-6; the junction holds 10 bases that match TRBD1. The source material was PBMCs or T cells enriched from blood (not recorded which). The CDR3 in this case is CASSLRQGANSPLHF. The nucleotides read TGCGCCAGCAGCTTACGACAGGGGGCTAACTCACCCCTCCACTTT.